A selection of T cell receptor beta chains follows, all from one sample in a study of blood T cell repertoires in COVID-19. Assay used: immunoSEQ multiplex PCR; TCRdb lists only in-frame clones, some missing. The sample has roughly 100,000 clones, about 85% seen once. Sequencing input: peripheral blood. These receptors originate from a man aged 50-60 years in a cohort sampled during active COVID-19. Each CDR3 is given with its conserved first and last residue. The order of the fields is J gene, D gene, clone size, V gene, CDR3 protein, CDR3 DNA. The D gene is left open where the match is weak. Clone size is stated in some rows and not others, as once, few, many or a class when expanded.

>TRBJ2-3|-|-|TRBV7-8
CASSLVDVRDTQYF
TGTGCCAGCAGCTTAGTCGATGTTAGAGATACGCAGTATTTT
>TRBJ2-5|TRBD1|-|TRBV6-6
CASRSLSGTGTETQYF
TGTGCCAGCAGATCACTCTCCGGGACAGGGACAGAGACCCAGTACTTC
>TRBJ2-1|-|-|TRBV25-1
CASSEVKGKLNEQFF
TGTGCCAGCAGTGAAGTCAAGGGGAAACTGAATGAGCAGTTCTTC
>TRBJ2-3|-|-|TRBV24-1
CATLGGKSTDTQYF
TGTGCCACCCTTGGAGGAAAGAGCACAGATACGCAGTATTTT
>TRBJ1-1|TRBD1|-|TRBV12-3/TRBV12-4
CASSSQGAIEAFF
TGTGCCAGCAGTTCACAGGGGGCTATTGAAGCTTTCTTT
>TRBJ2-1|TRBD2|-|TRBV7-3
CASSHRGTSGGSSYNEQFF
TGTGCCAGCAGCCACCGCGGGACTAGCGGGGGGAGCTCCTACAATGAGCAGTTCTTC
>TRBJ2-3|TRBD2|-|TRBV29-1
CSGDTGTSPDTQYF
TGCAGCGGGGACACCGGGACTAGCCCAGATACGCAGTATTTT
>TRBJ2-7|-|-|TRBV7-2
CASSFRGDSYEQYF
TGTGCCAGCAGCTTTCGGGGAGATTCCTACGAGCAGTACTTC
>TRBJ2-7|-|-|TRBV7-2
CASSLNPGITYEQYF
TGTGCCAGCAGCTTAAACCCGGGTATCACCTACGAGCAGTACTTC
>TRBJ2-7|-|few|TRBV2
CASSEASRGSYEQYF
TGTGCCAGCAGTGAAGCCTCCAGGGGCTCCTACGAGCAGTACTTC
>TRBJ2-4|-|-|TRBV7-9
CASSGANIQYF
TGTGCCAGCAGCGGGGCAAACATTCAGTACTTC
>TRBJ1-3|TRBD1|-|TRBV27
CASSRTGLDSGNTIYF
TGTGCCAGCAGCCGGACAGGGTTGGACTCTGGAAACACCATATATTTT
>TRBJ2-1|-|-|TRBV7-3
CASSFGGMYNEQFF
TGTGCCAGCAGCTTTGGGGGGATGTACAATGAGCAGTTCTTC
>TRBJ2-7|-|-|TRBV19
CASSIFGQIYEQYF
TGTGCCAGTAGTATATTCGGACAGATCTACGAGCAGTACTTC
>TRBJ2-7|TRBD2|-|TRBV27
CASSSIAGGPAEQYF
TGTGCCAGCAGTTCGATAGCGGGGGGGCCGGCCGAGCAGTACTTC
>TRBJ2-1|-|-|TRBV10-1
CASSESKWGGAFYEQFF
TGCGCCAGCAGTGAGTCAAAGTGGGGGGGGGCCTTTTATGAGCAGTTCTTC
>TRBJ1-2|-|-|TRBV5-6
CASSSQGGYGYTF
TGTGCCAGCAGCTCACAGGGTGGCTATGGCTACACCTTC
>TRBJ1-2|TRBD1|-|TRBV5-1
CASSKRTGFGYGYTF
TGCGCCAGCAGCAAACGGACAGGCTTCGGCTATGGCTACACCTTC
>TRBJ1-4|-|-|TRBV24-1
CATLLPWGRNEKLFF
TGTGCCACCCTCTTGCCGTGGGGGCGTAATGAAAAACTGTTTTTT
>TRBJ1-1|-|-|TRBV11-2
CASSHPGGGATEAFF
TGTGCCAGCAGCCACCCCGGGGGGGGTGCTACTGAAGCTTTCTTT
>TRBJ1-2|-|-|TRBV2
CASSDRGIGYTF
TGTGCCAGCAGTGATAGGGGAATTGGCTACACCTTC
>TRBJ2-7|TRBD2|-|TRBV9
CASSVAAGVTYEQYF
TGTGCCAGCAGCGTAGCAGCGGGGGTGACCTACGAGCAGTACTTC
>TRBJ2-2|TRBD1|-|TRBV4-2
CASSRTGLGGELFF
TGTGCCAGCAGCCGGACAGGGTTAGGCGGGGAGCTGTTTTTT
>TRBJ2-1|TRBD2|once|TRBV20-1
CSASPLGLAGGAYYNEQFF
TGCAGTGCTAGTCCTCTCGGGCTAGCGGGGGGCGCTTACTACAATGAGCAGTTCTTC